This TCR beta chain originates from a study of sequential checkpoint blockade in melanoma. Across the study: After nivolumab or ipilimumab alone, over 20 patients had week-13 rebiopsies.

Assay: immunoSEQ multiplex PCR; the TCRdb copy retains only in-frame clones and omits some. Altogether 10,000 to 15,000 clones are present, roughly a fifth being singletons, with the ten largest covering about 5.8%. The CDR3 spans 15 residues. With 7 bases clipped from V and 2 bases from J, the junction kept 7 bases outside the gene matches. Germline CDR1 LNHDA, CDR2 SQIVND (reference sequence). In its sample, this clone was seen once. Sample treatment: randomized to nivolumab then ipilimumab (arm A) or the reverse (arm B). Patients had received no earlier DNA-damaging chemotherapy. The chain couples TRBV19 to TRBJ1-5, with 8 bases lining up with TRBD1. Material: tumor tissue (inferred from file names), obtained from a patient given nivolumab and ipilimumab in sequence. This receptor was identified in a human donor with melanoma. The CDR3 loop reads CASNKDRAGNQPQHF. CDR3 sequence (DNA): TGTGCCAGTAATAAGGACAGGGCAGGCAATCAGCCCCAGCATTTT.